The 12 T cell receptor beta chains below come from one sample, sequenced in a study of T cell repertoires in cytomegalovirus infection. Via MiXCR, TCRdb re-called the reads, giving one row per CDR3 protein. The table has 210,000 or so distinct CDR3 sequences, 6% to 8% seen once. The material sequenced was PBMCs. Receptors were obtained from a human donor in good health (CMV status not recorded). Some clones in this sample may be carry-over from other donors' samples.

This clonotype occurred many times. The DNA of the CDR3 is TGCAGTGCTAGTATCCCCAAGACAGGCTCTGGAAACACCATATATTTT. Its translation is CSASIPKTGSGNTIYF. The chain is built from TRBV20-1 and TRBJ1-3; D is possibly TRBD1 (6 bases). The CDR3 has 16 residues. V lost 3 bases to trimming and J lost 0 bases, with 15 bases between them. Germline V CDR1 and CDR2: DFQATT, SNEGSKA (reference sequence).

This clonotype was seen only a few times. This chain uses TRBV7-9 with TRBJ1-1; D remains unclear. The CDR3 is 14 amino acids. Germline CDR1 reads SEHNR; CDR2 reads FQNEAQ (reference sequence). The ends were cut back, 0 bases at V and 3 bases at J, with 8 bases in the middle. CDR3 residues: CASSLAIGDTEAFF. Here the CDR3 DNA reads TGTGCCAGCAGCTTAGCGATCGGTGACACTGAAGCTTTCTTT. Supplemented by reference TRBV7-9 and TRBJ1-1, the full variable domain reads DTGVSQNPRHKITKRGQNVTFRCDPISEHNRLYWYRQTLGQGPEFLTYFQNEAQLEKSRLLSDRFSAERPKGSFSTLEIQRTEQGDSAMYLCASSLAIGDTEAFFGQGTRLTVV.

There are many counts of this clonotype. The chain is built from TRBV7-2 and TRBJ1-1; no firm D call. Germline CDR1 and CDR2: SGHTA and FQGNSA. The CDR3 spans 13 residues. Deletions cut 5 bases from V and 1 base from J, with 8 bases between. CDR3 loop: CASSPMTNTEAFF. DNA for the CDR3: TGTGCCAGCAGCCCTATGACGAACACTGAAGCTTTCTTT.

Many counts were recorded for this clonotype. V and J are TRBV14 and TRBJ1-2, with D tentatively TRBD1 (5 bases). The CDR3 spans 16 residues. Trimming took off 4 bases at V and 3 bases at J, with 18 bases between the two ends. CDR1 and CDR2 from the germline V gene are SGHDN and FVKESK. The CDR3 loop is CASSPLGRDLYYGYTF. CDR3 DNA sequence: TGTGCCAGCAGCCCCCTTGGAAGGGACCTATACTATGGCTACACCTTC.

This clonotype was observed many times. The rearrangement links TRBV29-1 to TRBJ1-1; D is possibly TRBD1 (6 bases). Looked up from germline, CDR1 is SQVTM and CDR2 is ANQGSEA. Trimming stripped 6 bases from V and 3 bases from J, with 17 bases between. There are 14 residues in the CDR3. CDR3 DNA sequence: TGCAGCGTGGGCCAGGGGATGTTAGACACTGAAGCTTTCTTT. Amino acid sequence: CSVGQGMLDTEAFF.

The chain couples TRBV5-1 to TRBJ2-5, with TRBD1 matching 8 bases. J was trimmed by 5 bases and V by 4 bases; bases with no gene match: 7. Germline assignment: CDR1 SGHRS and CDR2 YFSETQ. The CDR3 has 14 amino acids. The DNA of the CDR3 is TGCGCCAGCAGCCTACAGGGACAGGAGGAGACCCAGTACTTC. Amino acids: CASSLQGQEETQYF. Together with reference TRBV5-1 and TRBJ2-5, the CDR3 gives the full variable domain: KAGVTQTPRYLIKTRGQQVTLSCSPISGHRSVSWYQQTPGQGLQFLFEYFSETQRNKGNFPGRFSGRQFSNSRSEMNVSTLELGDSALYLCASSLQGQEETQYFGPGTRLLVL.

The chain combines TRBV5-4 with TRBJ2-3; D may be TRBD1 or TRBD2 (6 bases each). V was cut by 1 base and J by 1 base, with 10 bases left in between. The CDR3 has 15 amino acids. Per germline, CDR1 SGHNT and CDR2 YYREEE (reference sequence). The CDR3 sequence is CASSLWGARTDTQYF. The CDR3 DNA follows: TGTGCCAGCAGCTTGTGGGGGGCGCGCACAGATACGCAGTATTTT.

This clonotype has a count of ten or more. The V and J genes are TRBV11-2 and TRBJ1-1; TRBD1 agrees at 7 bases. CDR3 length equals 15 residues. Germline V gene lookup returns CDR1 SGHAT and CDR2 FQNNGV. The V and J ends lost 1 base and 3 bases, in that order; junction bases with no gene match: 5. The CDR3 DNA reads TGTGCCAGCAGCTTAGTCATCAGGGGGGACACTGAAGCTTTCTTT. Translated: CASSLVIRGDTEAFF.

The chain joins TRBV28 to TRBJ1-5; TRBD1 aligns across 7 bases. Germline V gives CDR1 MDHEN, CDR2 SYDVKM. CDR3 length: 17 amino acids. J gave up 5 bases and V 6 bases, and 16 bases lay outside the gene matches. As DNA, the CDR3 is TGTGCCAGCAGCCCTGTAGGCTGGCAGGGGGAACATCAGCCCCAGCATTTT. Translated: CASSPVGWQGEHQPQHF.

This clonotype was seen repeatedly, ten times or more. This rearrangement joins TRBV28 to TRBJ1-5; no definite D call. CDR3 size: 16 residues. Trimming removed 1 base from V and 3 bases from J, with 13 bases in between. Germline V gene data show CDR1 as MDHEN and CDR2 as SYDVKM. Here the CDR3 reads CASSLSSDGDNQPQHF. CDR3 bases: TGTGCCAGCAGTTTATCGTCGGACGGCGACAATCAGCCCCAGCATTTT.

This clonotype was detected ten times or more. The CDR3 spells CAGKTPQTTEAFF. The CDR3 nucleotides read TGTGCCGGCAAAACACCCCAGACCACTGAAGCTTTCTTT. V and J are TRBV28 and TRBJ1-1, with D uncertain. In germline, CDR1 is MDHEN, CDR2 SYDVKM. Trimming pared 11 bases from V and 4 bases from J, leaving 17 bases between. This CDR3 has 13 amino acids.

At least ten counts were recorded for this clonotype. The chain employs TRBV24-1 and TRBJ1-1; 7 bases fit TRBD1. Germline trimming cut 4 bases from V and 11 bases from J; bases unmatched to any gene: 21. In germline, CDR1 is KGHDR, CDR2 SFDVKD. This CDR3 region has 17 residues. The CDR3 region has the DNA TGTGCCACCAGTGAACCTCCCCGGACAGGCCTCAAAAGGTGGGCTTTCTTT. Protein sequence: CATSEPPRTGLKRWAFF.